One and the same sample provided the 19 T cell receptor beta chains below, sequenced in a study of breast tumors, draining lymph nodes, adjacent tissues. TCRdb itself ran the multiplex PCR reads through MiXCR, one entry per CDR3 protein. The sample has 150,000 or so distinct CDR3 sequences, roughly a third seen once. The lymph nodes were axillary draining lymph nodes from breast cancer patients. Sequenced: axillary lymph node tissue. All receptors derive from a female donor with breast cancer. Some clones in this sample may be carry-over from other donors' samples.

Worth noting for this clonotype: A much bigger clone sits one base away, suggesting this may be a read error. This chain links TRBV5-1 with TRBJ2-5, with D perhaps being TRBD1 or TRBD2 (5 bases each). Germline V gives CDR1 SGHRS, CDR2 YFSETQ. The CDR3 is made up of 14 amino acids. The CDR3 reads CASSLGDPPQTEYF. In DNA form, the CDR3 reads TGCGCCAGCAGCTTGGGGGACCCCCCTCAGACCGAGTACTTC.

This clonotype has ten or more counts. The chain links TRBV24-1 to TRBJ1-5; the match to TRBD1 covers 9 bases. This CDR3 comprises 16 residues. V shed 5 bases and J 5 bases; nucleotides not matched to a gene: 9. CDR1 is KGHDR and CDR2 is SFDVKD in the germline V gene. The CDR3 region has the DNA TGTGCCACCAGTGGTCTCCGGGACAGGGAGGATCAGCCCCAGCATTTT. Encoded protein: CATSGLRDREDQPQHF.

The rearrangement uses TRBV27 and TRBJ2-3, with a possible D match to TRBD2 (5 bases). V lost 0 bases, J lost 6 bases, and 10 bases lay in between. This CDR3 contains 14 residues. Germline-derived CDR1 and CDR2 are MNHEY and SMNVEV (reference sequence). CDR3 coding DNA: TGTGCCAGCAGTTTATCCACGGGGTCGGATACGCAGTATTTT. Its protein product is CASSLSTGSDTQYF.

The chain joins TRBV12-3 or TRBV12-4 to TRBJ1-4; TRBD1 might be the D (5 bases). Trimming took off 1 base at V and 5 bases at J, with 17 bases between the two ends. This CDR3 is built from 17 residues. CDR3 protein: CASSLGGSGTYNEKLFF. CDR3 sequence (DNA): TGTGCCAGCAGTTTAGGGGGTAGCGGGACCTACAATGAAAAACTGTTTTTT.

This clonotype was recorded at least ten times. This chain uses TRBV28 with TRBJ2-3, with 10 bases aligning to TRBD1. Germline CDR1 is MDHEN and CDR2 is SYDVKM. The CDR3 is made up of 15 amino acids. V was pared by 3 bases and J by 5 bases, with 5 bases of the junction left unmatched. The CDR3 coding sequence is TGTGCCAGCAGTTTTCTAGGGACAGGGGAAGATACGCAGTATTTT. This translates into CASSFLGTGEDTQYF. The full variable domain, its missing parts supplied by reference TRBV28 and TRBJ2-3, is DVKVTQSSRYLVKRTGEKVFLECVQDMDHENMFWYRQDPGLGLRLIYFSYDVKMKEKGDIPEGYSVSREKKERFSLILESASTNQTSMYLCASSFLGTGEDTQYFGPGTRLTVL.

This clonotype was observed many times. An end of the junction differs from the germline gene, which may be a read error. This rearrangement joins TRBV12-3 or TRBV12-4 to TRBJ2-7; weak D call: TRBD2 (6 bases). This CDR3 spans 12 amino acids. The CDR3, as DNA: TGTGCCAGCAGTTTCCGGGACTCCCAGCGGGACTTC. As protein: CASSFRDSQRDF.

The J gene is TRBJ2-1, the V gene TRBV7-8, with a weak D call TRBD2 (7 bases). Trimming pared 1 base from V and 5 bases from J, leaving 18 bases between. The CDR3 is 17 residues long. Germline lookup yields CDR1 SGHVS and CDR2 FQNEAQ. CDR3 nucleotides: TGTGCCAGCAGCTTAGTGGGGGGGGGCCAGGGCCACAATGAGCAGTTCTTC. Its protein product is CASSLVGGGQGHNEQFF.

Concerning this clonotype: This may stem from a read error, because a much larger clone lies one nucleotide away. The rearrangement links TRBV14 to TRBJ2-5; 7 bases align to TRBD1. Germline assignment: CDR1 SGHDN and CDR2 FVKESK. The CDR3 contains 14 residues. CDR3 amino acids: CASSHNRGPRTQSF. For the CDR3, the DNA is TGTGCCAGCAGCCATAACAGGGGCCCAAGGACCCAGTCCTTC. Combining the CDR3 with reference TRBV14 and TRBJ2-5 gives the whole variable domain EAGVTQFPSHSVIEKGQTVTLRCDPISGHDNLYWYRRVMGKEIKFLLHFVKESKQDESGMPNNRFLAERTGGTYSTLKVQPAELEDSGVYFCASSHNRGPRTQSFGPGTRLLVL.

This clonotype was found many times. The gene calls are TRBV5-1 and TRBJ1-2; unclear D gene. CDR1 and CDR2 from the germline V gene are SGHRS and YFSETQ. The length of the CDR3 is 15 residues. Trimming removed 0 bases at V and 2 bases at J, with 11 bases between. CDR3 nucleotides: TGCGCCAGCAGCTTGGGTGGCGAGGAAAACTATGGCTACACCTTC. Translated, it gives CASSLGGEENYGYTF.

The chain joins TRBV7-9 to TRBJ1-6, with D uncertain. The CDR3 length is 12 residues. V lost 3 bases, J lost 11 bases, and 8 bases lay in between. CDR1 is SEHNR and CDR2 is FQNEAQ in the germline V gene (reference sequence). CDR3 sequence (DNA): TGTGCCAGCAGCTTCGGGCCCACACCCCTCCACTTT. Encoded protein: CASSFGPTPLHF.

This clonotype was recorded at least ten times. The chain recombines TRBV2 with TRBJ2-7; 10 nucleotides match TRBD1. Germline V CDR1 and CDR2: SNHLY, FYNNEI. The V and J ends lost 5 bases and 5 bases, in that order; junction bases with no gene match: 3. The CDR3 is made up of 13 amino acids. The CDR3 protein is CASSRQGAHEQYF. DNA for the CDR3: TGTGCCAGCAGTAGACAGGGGGCTCACGAGCAGTACTTC.

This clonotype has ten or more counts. As DNA, the CDR3 is TGTGCCAGCAGTGAAGGTCTAGCGGGGTTCACAGATACGCAGTATTTT. Amino acids: CASSEGLAGFTDTQYF. This chain connects TRBV2 to TRBJ2-3; 9 nucleotides match TRBD2. Germline V gene data show CDR1 as SNHLY and CDR2 as FYNNEI. The CDR3 has 16 residues. Losses at the gene ends were 1 base for V and 2 bases for J; bases not matched to a gene: 4. The full variable domain, rest sourced from reference TRBV2 and TRBJ2-3, is EPEVTQTPSHQVTQMGQEVILRCVPISNHLYFYWYRQILGQKVEFLVSFYNNEISEKSEIFDDQFSVERPDGSNFTLKIRSTKLEDSAMYFCASSEGLAGFTDTQYFGPGTRLTVL.

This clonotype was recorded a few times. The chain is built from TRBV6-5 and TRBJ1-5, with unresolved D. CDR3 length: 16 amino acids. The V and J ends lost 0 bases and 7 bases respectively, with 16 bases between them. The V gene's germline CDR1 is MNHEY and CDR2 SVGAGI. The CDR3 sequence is CASSYSRWAADQPQHF. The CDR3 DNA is TGTGCCAGCAGTTACTCGAGGTGGGCCGCGGACCAGCCCCAGCATTTT.

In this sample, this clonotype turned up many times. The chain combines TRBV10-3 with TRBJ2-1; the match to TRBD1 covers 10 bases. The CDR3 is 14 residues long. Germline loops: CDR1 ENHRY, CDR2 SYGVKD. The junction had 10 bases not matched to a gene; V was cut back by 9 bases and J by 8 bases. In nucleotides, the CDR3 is TGTGCCATAACTAGAGGACAGGGGGAGGATGAGCAGTTCTTC. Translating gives CAITRGQGEDEQFF.

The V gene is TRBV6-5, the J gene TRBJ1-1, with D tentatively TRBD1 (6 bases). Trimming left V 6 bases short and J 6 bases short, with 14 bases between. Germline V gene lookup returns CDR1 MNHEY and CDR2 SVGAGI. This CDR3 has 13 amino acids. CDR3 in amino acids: CASSTTGLSEAFF. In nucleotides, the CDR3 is TGTGCCAGCAGCACTACAGGGTTATCTGAAGCTTTCTTT.

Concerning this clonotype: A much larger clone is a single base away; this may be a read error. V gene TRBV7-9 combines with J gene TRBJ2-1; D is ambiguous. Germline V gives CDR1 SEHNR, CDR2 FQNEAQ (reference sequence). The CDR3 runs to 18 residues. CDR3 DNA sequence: TGTACCAGCAGCCCACCCCCCACTCAGTGGTTCGGCTACAATGAGCAGTTCTTC. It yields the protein CTSSPPPTQWFGYNEQFF.

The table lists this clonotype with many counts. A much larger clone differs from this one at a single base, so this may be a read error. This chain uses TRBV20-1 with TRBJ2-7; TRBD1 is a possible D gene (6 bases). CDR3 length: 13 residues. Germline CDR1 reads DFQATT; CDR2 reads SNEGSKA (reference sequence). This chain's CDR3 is CSARGTVAYAQYF. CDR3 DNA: TGCAGTGCTAGAGGGACAGTAGCCTACGCGCAGTACTTC.

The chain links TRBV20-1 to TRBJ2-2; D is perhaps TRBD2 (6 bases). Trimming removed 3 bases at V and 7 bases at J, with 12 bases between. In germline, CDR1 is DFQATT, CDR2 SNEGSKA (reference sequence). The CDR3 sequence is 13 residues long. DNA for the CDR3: TGCAGTGCTAGCTACGGGAGTGGCGGGGAGCTGTTTTTT. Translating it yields CSASYGSGGELFF.

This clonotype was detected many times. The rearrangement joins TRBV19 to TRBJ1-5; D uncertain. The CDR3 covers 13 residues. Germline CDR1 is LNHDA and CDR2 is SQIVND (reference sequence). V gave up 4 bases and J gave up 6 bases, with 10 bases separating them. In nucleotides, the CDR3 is TGTGCCAGTAGTACGGGGTCGGCTCAGCCCCAGCATTTT. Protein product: CASSTGSAQPQHF.